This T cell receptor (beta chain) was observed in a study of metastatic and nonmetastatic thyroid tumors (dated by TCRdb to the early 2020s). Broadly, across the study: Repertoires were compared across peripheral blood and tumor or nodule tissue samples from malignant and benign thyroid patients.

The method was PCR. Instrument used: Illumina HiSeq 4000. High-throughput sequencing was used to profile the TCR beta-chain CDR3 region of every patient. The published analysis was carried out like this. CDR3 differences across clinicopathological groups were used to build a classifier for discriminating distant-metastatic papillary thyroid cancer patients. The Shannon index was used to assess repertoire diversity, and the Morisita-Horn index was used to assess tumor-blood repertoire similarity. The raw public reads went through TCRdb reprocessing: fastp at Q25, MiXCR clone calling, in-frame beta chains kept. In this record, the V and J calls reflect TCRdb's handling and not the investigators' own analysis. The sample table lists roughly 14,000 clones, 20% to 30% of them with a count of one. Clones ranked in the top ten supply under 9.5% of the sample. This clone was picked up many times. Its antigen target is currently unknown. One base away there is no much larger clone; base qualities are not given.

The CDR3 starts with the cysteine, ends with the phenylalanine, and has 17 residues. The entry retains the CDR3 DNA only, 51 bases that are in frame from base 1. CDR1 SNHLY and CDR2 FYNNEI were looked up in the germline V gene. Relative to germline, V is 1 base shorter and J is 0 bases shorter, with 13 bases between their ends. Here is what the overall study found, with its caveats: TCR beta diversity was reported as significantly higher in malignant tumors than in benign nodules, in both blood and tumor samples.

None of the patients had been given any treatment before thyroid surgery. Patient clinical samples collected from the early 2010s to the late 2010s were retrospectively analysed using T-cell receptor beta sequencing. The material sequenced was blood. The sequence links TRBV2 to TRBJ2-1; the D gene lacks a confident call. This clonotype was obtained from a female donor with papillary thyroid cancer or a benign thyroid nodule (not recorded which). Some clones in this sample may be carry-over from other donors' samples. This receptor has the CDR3 CASSEGAGTISYNEQFF. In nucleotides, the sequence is TGTGCCAGCAGTGAAGGGGCAGGCACAATCTCCTACAATGAGCAGTTCTTC.